A selection of T cell receptor beta chains follows, all from one sample in a study of blood T cell repertoires in COVID-19. Measured with immunoSEQ multiplex PCR; TCRdb has only the in-frame clones, and not every one. The sample yields a few hundred thousand clones, around 87% seen once. The material sequenced was peripheral blood. These receptors were taken from a human donor in a cohort sampled during active COVID-19. CDR3s include the opening cysteine and the closing phenylalanine or tryptophan. Fields, in order: V gene, J gene, D gene, clone size, CDR3 protein, CDR3 DNA. A D gene is named only where the DNA matches it firmly. Size values are once, few and many counts, or a class for expanded clones, and some rows have none.

TRBV7-6,TRBJ2-7,.,.,CASSLSQRGGPYEQYF,TGTGCCAGCAGCTTATCGCAGAGAGGAGGTCCCTACGAGCAGTACTTC
TRBV6-5,TRBJ1-1,.,.,CASRLTTDTPEAFF,TGTGCCAGCAGACTTACGACAGATACTCCTGAAGCTTTCTTT
TRBV9,TRBJ2-7,TRBD1,.,CASSATRGPTYEQYF,TGTGCCAGCAGCGCCACGAGGGGGCCCACCTACGAGCAGTACTTC
TRBV20-1,TRBJ2-3,.,.,CSATTKNTQYF,TGCAGTGCCACTACTAAAAATACGCAGTATTTT
TRBV18,TRBJ2-7,.,.,CASSYRESDEQYF,TGTGCCAGCTCTTACAGGGAATCGGACGAGCAGTACTTC
TRBV5-1,TRBJ1-6,.,.,CASSQDIPWSPLHF,TGCGCCAGCAGCCAAGACATACCGTGGTCACCCCTCCACTTT
TRBV7-8,TRBJ1-6,.,.,CASSLLRYSYNSPLHF,TGTGCCAGCAGCTTACTAAGATACTCCTATAATTCACCCCTCCACTTT
TRBV10-2,TRBJ2-3,.,.,CASQGGDTQYF,TGCGCCAGCCAGGGTGGGGATACGCAGTATTTT
TRBV28,TRBJ1-2,TRBD1,.,CASSLPGQGRDYGYTF,TGTGCCAGCAGTTTACCTGGACAGGGGAGGGACTATGGCTACACCTTC
TRBV11-2,TRBJ2-3,TRBD1,once,CASSSYRGFGTDTQYF,TGTGCCAGCAGCTCCTACAGGGGTTTCGGCACAGATACGCAGTATTTT
TRBV24-1,TRBJ1-2,.,.,CATSDPAGGNYGYTF,TGTGCCACCAGTGATCCTGCGGGCGGAAACTATGGCTACACCTTC
TRBV4-1,TRBJ2-7,TRBD1,.,CASSQDSGTETREQYF,TGCGCCAGCAGCCAAGATTCCGGGACAGAGACTCGCGAGCAGTACTTC
TRBV6-5,TRBJ2-7,.,.,CASSPAAGQLREQYF,TGTGCCAGCAGCCCCGCCGCGGGACAGTTACGCGAGCAGTACTTC
TRBV6-6,TRBJ1-4,.,.,CASSSQEPPTNEKLFF,TGTGCCAGCAGTTCCCAAGAGCCGCCGACTAATGAAAAACTGTTTTTT
TRBV7-6,TRBJ2-1,TRBD2,.,CASSPRARTSGRSNEQFF,TGTGCCAGCAGCCCCAGAGCCAGGACTAGCGGGAGGAGCAATGAGCAGTTCTTC
TRBV12-3/TRBV12-4,TRBJ2-3,.,.,CASSLQGPQYF,TGTGCCAGCAGTTTGCAGGGGCCGCAGTATTTT
TRBV7-8,TRBJ1-4,.,.,CASSPQGSFEKLFF,TGTGCCAGCAGTCCACAGGGCAGTTTTGAAAAACTGTTTTTT
TRBV13,TRBJ2-3,TRBD2,.,CASGPGTSGALHRDTQYF,TGTGCCAGCGGCCCCGGGACTAGCGGGGCCCTTCACCGGGATACGCAGTATTTT
TRBV5-1,TRBJ2-1,.,.,CASSLVSGSYNEQFF,TGCGCCAGCAGCTTGGTGTCAGGTTCCTACAATGAGCAGTTCTTC
TRBV2,TRBJ2-5,.,.,CASRGGMQETQYF,TGTGCCAGCAGGGGGGGTATGCAAGAGACCCAGTACTTC
TRBV3-1/TRBV3-2,TRBJ2-2,TRBD1,.,CASSPGTAGELFF,TGTGCCAGCAGCCCTGGGACAGCCGGGGAGCTGTTTTTT
TRBV30,TRBJ2-6,TRBD1,.,CAWRRTGNSGANVLTF,TGTGCCTGGAGGCGGACAGGGAACTCTGGGGCCAACGTCCTGACTTTC
TRBV10-1,TRBJ2-3,TRBD2,.,CASSGAGGTDTQYF,TGCGCCAGCAGTGGAGCGGGGGGCACAGATACGCAGTATTTT
TRBV30,TRBJ1-1,TRBD1,.,CAWASGGLNTEAFF,TGTGCCTGGGCCTCAGGGGGCCTGAACACTGAAGCTTTCTTT
TRBV11-3,TRBJ2-7,.,.,CASSPPRWLEYEQYF,TGTGCCAGCAGCCCGCCTAGGTGGTTGGAATACGAGCAGTACTTC
TRBV2,TRBJ1-1,.,.,CASSEVETESEAFF,TGTGCCAGCAGTGAAGTCGAGACAGAATCTGAAGCTTTCTTT
TRBV6-5,TRBJ2-3,.,.,CASNPSTTSTDTQYF,TGTGCCAGCAATCCTTCAACCACTAGCACAGATACGCAGTATTTT
TRBV6-1,TRBJ2-3,TRBD1,.,CASSERAFGTASTDTQYF,TGTGCCAGCAGTGAAAGAGCCTTTGGGACAGCTAGCACAGATACGCAGTATTTT
TRBV5-1,TRBJ2-3,.,.,CASSLNRMSTDTQYF,TGCGCCAGCAGCTTGAACAGGATGAGCACAGATACGCAGTATTTT
TRBV6-5,TRBJ2-1,.,.,CASSTGTPNNEQFF,TGTGCCAGCAGTACCGGGACTCCGAACAATGAGCAGTTCTTC
TRBV7-3,TRBJ2-1,.,.,CASSQTLKPYNEQFF,TGTGCCAGCAGCCAGACTCTTAAACCATACAATGAGCAGTTCTTC
TRBV5-1,TRBJ2-7,TRBD1,.,CASSPGQTNSYEQYF,TGCGCCAGCAGCCCGGGACAGACCAACTCCTACGAGCAGTACTTC
TRBV7-2,TRBJ2-5,TRBD2,.,CASTRTSGGLQETQYF,TGTGCCAGCACCAGGACTAGCGGGGGCCTCCAAGAGACCCAGTACTTC
TRBV30,TRBJ2-2,TRBD2,.,CAWSARLAGGAGELFF,TGTGCCTGGAGTGCCCGACTAGCGGGAGGGGCCGGGGAGCTGTTTTTT
TRBV19,TRBJ2-1,TRBD2,.,CASSIEGGVNNEQFF,TGTGCCAGTAGTATAGAGGGAGGGGTTAACAATGAGCAGTTCTTC
TRBV2,TRBJ2-5,.,.,CASGPGPRGETQYF,TGTGCCAGTGGGCCGGGTCCTCGGGGAGAGACCCAGTACTTC
TRBV7-2,TRBJ2-5,.,.,CASSLGRRVSRPEQETQYF,TGTGCCAGCAGCTTAGGGCGGAGGGTTTCTCGACCTGAACAAGAGACCCAGTACTTC
TRBV28,TRBJ1-6,TRBD1,.,CASSNPGQGINSPLHF,TGTGCCAGCAGTAATCCGGGACAGGGCATAAATTCACCCCTCCACTTT
TRBV5-6,TRBJ1-5,.,.,CASSFFWRDQPQHF,TGTGCCAGCAGCTTCTTCTGGAGGGATCAGCCCCAGCATTTT
TRBV4-2,TRBJ2-7,TRBD1,many,CASSQVTGGSEQYF,TGTGCCAGCAGCCAAGTTACAGGGGGGAGCGAGCAGTACTTC
TRBV2,TRBJ2-5,TRBD1,.,CASRGQTGQETQYF,TGTGCCAGCAGGGGACAGACAGGTCAAGAGACCCAGTACTTC
TRBV9,TRBJ1-1,TRBD1,.,CASSPRQGVNTEAFF,TGTGCCAGCAGCCCACGACAGGGTGTTAACACTGAAGCTTTCTTT
TRBV3-1/TRBV3-2,TRBJ2-5,.,.,CASSQLNRVGETQYF,TGTGCCAGCAGCCAGCTCAACAGGGTTGGCGAGACCCAGTACTTC
TRBV19,TRBJ1-5,.,.,CASSMAGGSSQPQHF,TGTGCCAGTAGTATGGCGGGAGGTTCTAGTCAGCCCCAGCATTTT
TRBV5-1,TRBJ2-5,.,once,CASSLTSTETQYF,TGCGCCAGCAGCTTGACTAGTACAGAGACCCAGTACTTC
TRBV9,TRBJ2-7,TRBD1,once,CASSSSGTGASEQYF,TGTGCCAGCTCCTCTTCCGGGACAGGGGCGAGCGAGCAGTACTTC
TRBV27,TRBJ2-7,TRBD2,once,CASSEGLNYEQYF,TGTGCCAGCAGCGAGGGACTAAACTACGAGCAGTACTTC
TRBV15,TRBJ2-1,.,.,CATSLGRTNSYNEQFF,TGTGCCACCAGTCTTGGGAGGACAAACTCCTACAATGAGCAGTTCTTC
TRBV4-2,TRBJ2-7,.,.,CASSQDFGSRSYEQYF,TGTGCCAGCAGCCAAGATTTCGGCAGCAGGTCCTACGAGCAGTACTTC
TRBV9,TRBJ2-7,TRBD1,.,CASSVKRDSDYEQYF,TGTGCCAGCAGCGTAAAACGGGACAGTGACTACGAGCAGTACTTC
TRBV27,TRBJ2-7,.,.,CASSLWAGGEQYF,TGTGCCAGCAGTTTATGGGCCGGAGGCGAGCAGTACTTC
TRBV6-5,TRBJ1-6,TRBD1,.,CASSLGTVGSPLHF,TGTGCCAGCAGCTTAGGGACAGTAGGATCACCCCTCCACTTT
TRBV30,TRBJ1-2,.,.,CAWSVLYGYTF,TGTGCCTGGAGTGTCCTATATGGCTACACCTTC
TRBV30,TRBJ2-5,TRBD2,.,CACGTSGGETQYF,TGTGCCTGCGGGACTAGCGGTGGGGAGACCCAGTACTTC